These 6 T cell receptor beta chains originate from one sample sequenced in a study of T cell repertoires in cytomegalovirus infection. TCRdb reanalysed the reads using MiXCR and keeps one entry per CDR3 protein. The table has around 900,000 distinct CDR3 sequences, about a third seen once. Their antigens are not known. This sample comprised cultured CD8+ T cells from PBMCs, obtained from culture after CMV antigen stimulation. The receptors were sampled from a human donor in good health (CMV status not recorded). Some clones in this sample may be carry-over from other donors' samples.

The chain has TRBV15 and TRBJ2-1; D may be TRBD2 (5 bases). Germline V gives CDR1 LNHNV, CDR2 YYDKDF (reference sequence). V was shortened by 2 bases and J by 8 bases, with 19 bases between the two germline ends. This CDR3 has 16 residues. CDR3 sequence reads: CATSRFPGNNGDEQFF. The CDR3 DNA follows: TGTGCCACCAGCAGATTCCCGGGGAACAATGGGGATGAGCAGTTCTTC.

In this sample, this clonotype turned up a few times. V is TRBV7-9 and J is TRBJ2-7, with 9 bases lining up with TRBD1. CDR1 is SEHNR, CDR2 FQNEAQ, per germline (reference sequence). The CDR3 has 15 amino acids. V gave up 3 bases and J gave up 1 base; unmatched junction bases: 4. This chain's CDR3 is CASSLGQGVSYEQYV. The CDR3 coding sequence is TGTGCCAGCAGCTTGGGACAGGGTGTATCCTACGAGCAGTACGTC.

Comments on this clonotype: Relative to the germline gene, one junction end is altered; a read error may explain this. The chain is built from TRBV19 and TRBJ2-3, with D perhaps TRBD1 (6 bases). In germline, CDR1 is LNHDA, CDR2 SQIVND (reference sequence). The CDR3 runs 15 residues. CDR3 residues: CVSSRTASSTDTQYF. CDR3 in DNA: TGTGTCAGTAGTAGGACAGCTTCTAGCACAGATACGCAGTATTTT.

The sample holds a few counts of this clonotype. The CDR3 spells CATSDPGLAGKMSSYNEQFF. CDR3 nucleotides: TGTGCCACCAGTGATCCCGGACTAGCGGGGAAGATGAGCTCCTACAATGAGCAGTTCTTC. The rearrangement links TRBV24-1 to TRBJ2-1; 12 bases are a match to TRBD2. The ends lost 3 bases at V and 0 bases at J; junction bases unmatched: 11. Germline lookup yields CDR1 KGHDR and CDR2 SFDVKD. The CDR3 has 20 residues.

This clonotype has a handful of counts. The chain uses TRBV10-3 and TRBJ1-2; 7 bases line up with TRBD1. The CDR3 spans 16 residues. The germline gives CDR1 ENHRY, CDR2 SYGVKD. With 2 bases clipped from V and 3 bases from J, the junction kept 9 bases outside the gene matches. The CDR3 region has the DNA TGTGCCATCAGTGAGACGGACAGGACGGAGGACTATGGCTACACCTTC. It codes for CAISETDRTEDYGYTF.

This clonotype was detected many times. CDR3 DNA: TGTGCCAGCAGCTTAAACGGCAATGGCTACACCTTC. Translated, it gives CASSLNGNGYTF. V gene TRBV7-6 combines with J gene TRBJ1-2; D remains unclear. CDR1 is SGHVS, CDR2 FNYEAQ, per germline. This CDR3 spans 12 amino acids. Trimming took 2 bases from V and 6 from J, leaving 7 bases between them.